The present T cell receptor (beta chain) was sequenced within a study of identical twins. TCRdb analysed the 5' RACE reads with MiXCR anew, one entry per CDR3 protein. The sample contains about 470,000 distinct CDR3 sequences, 20% to 30% of which appear only once. This same sample was also part of a study on T cells expressing NK-cell markers.

This receptor was obtained from a woman in her late teens or twenties in good health. The specimen sequenced was CD4+ T cells sorted from blood.

CDR3 sequence: CASSVGGTGNEQYF. The DNA of the CDR3 is TGTGCCAGCAGCGTCGGTGGGACAGGGAACGAGCAGTACTTC. This chain links TRBV9 with TRBJ2-7; TRBD1 aligns across 9 bases. Looked up from germline, CDR1 is SGDLS and CDR2 is YYNGEE. The ends lost 2 bases at V and 5 bases at J; junction bases unmatched: 5. This CDR3 comprises 14 residues.